The clone carrying this T cell receptor (beta chain) was detected only a few times. Authors' methods: Cell counts per sample came from amplifying reference gene primers. Generated by immunoSEQ multiplex PCR, the TCRdb table keeps only in-frame clones and is missing some. D and trimming come from the DNA, and the V and J calls and clone size come from that table. The data hold about 240,000 clones, with roughly 87% observed a single time. The data derive from a study of blood T cell repertoires in COVID-19. The overall study: The United States, Italy and Spain provided the acute and convalescent COVID-19 samples.

V was clipped by 5 bases and J by 4 bases, with 14 bases between them. The CDR3 covers 14 residues. CDR1 and CDR2 from the germline V gene are SEHNR and FQNEAQ (reference sequence). This sequence joins TRBV7-9 and TRBJ1-1, with D maybe TRBD1 (6 bases). This clonotype was sampled from a man aged 60 to 69 who had recovered from COVID-19. What was sequenced was peripheral blood. The CDR3 coding sequence is TGTGCCAGCAGCCAGCCAGGGGCCGGCACTGAAGCTTTCTTT. This encodes CASSQPGAGTEAFF.